This is a list of T cell receptor beta chains from one sample in a study of T cell changes during pregnancy in multiple sclerosis. Generated by immunoSEQ multiplex PCR, the TCRdb table keeps only in-frame clones and is missing some. This sample has around 50,000 clones, with 95% found just once. The sequencing here drew on CD8+ T cells from peripheral blood mononuclear cells, taken in the first trimester of pregnancy. All receptors come from a female donor with multiple sclerosis, enrolled in a pregnancy study. CDR3s leave out the opening cysteine and the closing phenylalanine or tryptophan. The size field is filled for only some rows; it gives once, few, many or a size class.

abundance: NA; v_gene: TRBV9; j_gene: TRBJ1-5; len: 11; CDR3aa: ASSVAGRQPQH
abundance: NA; v_gene: TRBV21-1; j_gene: TRBJ1-5; len: 16; CDR3aa: ASIEIRDRRRAYQPQH
abundance: NA; v_gene: TRBV19; j_gene: TRBJ2-7; len: 13; CDR3aa: ASSMGAGISGEQY
abundance: NA; v_gene: TRBV4-1; j_gene: TRBJ2-3; len: 14; CDR3aa: ASSPRTSGRTDTQY
abundance: NA; v_gene: TRBV27; j_gene: TRBJ2-7; len: 12; CDR3aa: ASSFGTGAYEQY
abundance: NA; v_gene: TRBV19; j_gene: TRBJ2-7; len: 13; CDR3aa: ASSIDNRGSYEQY
abundance: NA; v_gene: TRBV5-4; j_gene: TRBJ2-6; len: 15; CDR3aa: ASSGGALYSGANVLT
abundance: NA; v_gene: TRBV29-1; j_gene: TRBJ1-2; len: 8; CDR3aa: SVVGEGYT
abundance: NA; v_gene: TRBV4-1; j_gene: TRBJ2-1; len: 13; CDR3aa: ASSQDILVGNEQF
abundance: once; v_gene: TRBV5-1; j_gene: TRBJ1-2; len: 13; CDR3aa: ASSRGRGEDYGYT
abundance: NA; v_gene: TRBV28; j_gene: TRBJ1-2; len: 11; CDR3aa: ASTGGLSYGYT
abundance: NA; v_gene: TRBV10-2; j_gene: TRBJ2-7; len: 11; CDR3aa: ASIRGGDYEQY
abundance: NA; v_gene: TRBV10-1; j_gene: TRBJ2-7; len: 13; CDR3aa: ASSELGQGKGEQY
abundance: NA; v_gene: TRBV27; j_gene: TRBJ1-2; len: 13; CDR3aa: ASSQFPGTDNGYT
abundance: NA; v_gene: TRBV9; j_gene: TRBJ2-2; len: 14; CDR3aa: ASTHWAPSNTGELF
abundance: NA; v_gene: TRBV20-1; j_gene: TRBJ2-7; len: 9; CDR3aa: SAFSGSEQY
abundance: NA; v_gene: TRBV4-1; j_gene: TRBJ2-7; len: 12; CDR3aa: ASSQTGDSYEQY
abundance: NA; v_gene: TRBV27; j_gene: TRBJ1-2; len: 12; CDR3aa: ASSSREDLYGYT
abundance: NA; v_gene: TRBV19; j_gene: TRBJ2-1; len: 12; CDR3aa: ASSIAGSRDEQF
abundance: NA; v_gene: TRBV4-3; j_gene: TRBJ1-2; len: 13; CDR3aa: ASSQGENSEYGYT
abundance: NA; v_gene: TRBV9; j_gene: TRBJ2-7; len: 12; CDR3aa: ASSVLERAYEQY
abundance: NA; v_gene: TRBV19; j_gene: TRBJ1-1; len: 13; CDR3aa: ASSPDRGRRTEAF
abundance: NA; v_gene: TRBV2; j_gene: TRBJ2-3; len: 16; CDR3aa: ASSEALDGSPHADTQY
abundance: NA; v_gene: TRBV27; j_gene: TRBJ1-1; len: 11; CDR3aa: ASSLRRSGEAF
abundance: NA; v_gene: TRBV4-3; j_gene: TRBJ2-7; len: 12; CDR3aa: ASSQMTGIREQY
abundance: NA; v_gene: TRBV5-4; j_gene: TRBJ2-2; len: 13; CDR3aa: ASSRTSGTAGELF
abundance: NA; v_gene: TRBV7-8; j_gene: TRBJ2-7; len: 13; CDR3aa: ASSLGVTSGYEQY
abundance: NA; v_gene: TRBV10-3; j_gene: TRBJ2-3; len: 12; CDR3aa: AISTGVGADTQY
abundance: NA; v_gene: TRBV5-5; j_gene: TRBJ2-1; len: 10; CDR3aa: ASSPGTEKQF
abundance: NA; v_gene: TRBV28; j_gene: TRBJ1-2; len: 13; CDR3aa: ASSLGAGTIYGYT
abundance: NA; v_gene: TRBV18; j_gene: TRBJ1-1; len: 11; CDR3aa: ASSRQGVTEAF
abundance: NA; v_gene: TRBV7-2; j_gene: TRBJ2-1; len: 15; CDR3aa: ASSLSFSGAPQNEQF
abundance: NA; v_gene: TRBV2; j_gene: TRBJ2-7; len: 12; CDR3aa: ASSATSGRSEQY
abundance: NA; v_gene: TRBV27; j_gene: TRBJ1-1; len: 12; CDR3aa: ASSSNRGRGEAF
abundance: NA; v_gene: TRBV29-1; j_gene: TRBJ2-2; len: 14; CDR3aa: SVLLAVHANTGELF
abundance: NA; v_gene: TRBV5-5; j_gene: TRBJ1-2; len: 13; CDR3aa: ASSLDVGSGYGYT
abundance: NA; v_gene: TRBV19; j_gene: TRBJ2-7; len: 13; CDR3aa: ASSMASGSSYEQY
abundance: NA; v_gene: TRBV19; j_gene: TRBJ2-7; len: 11; CDR3aa: ASSSGGAYEQY
abundance: NA; v_gene: TRBV27; j_gene: TRBJ2-6; len: 14; CDR3aa: ASSLIPGSGANVLT
abundance: NA; v_gene: TRBV19; j_gene: TRBJ2-3; len: 11; CDR3aa: ASRVPSRDTQY
abundance: NA; v_gene: TRBV7-9; j_gene: TRBJ2-7; len: 17; CDR3aa: ASSSEPGLAGVPSYEQY
abundance: few; v_gene: TRBV5-4; j_gene: TRBJ2-1; len: 10; CDR3aa: ASSGLAGEQF
abundance: once; v_gene: TRBV7-6; j_gene: TRBJ2-7; len: 13; CDR3aa: ASSEGFLSNYEQY
abundance: NA; v_gene: TRBV19; j_gene: TRBJ2-1; len: 19; CDR3aa: ASSGPGQGPSGRASYNEQF
abundance: NA; v_gene: TRBV5-5; j_gene: TRBJ1-1; len: 11; CDR3aa: ASSSAGAPEAF
abundance: NA; v_gene: TRBV11-2; j_gene: TRBJ2-7; len: 10; CDR3aa: GEGLAGGEQY
abundance: NA; v_gene: TRBV6-5; j_gene: TRBJ2-1; len: 12; CDR3aa: ASSKMTGLNEQF
abundance: NA; v_gene: TRBV10-3; j_gene: TRBJ1-2; len: 10; CDR3aa: ASSGPGYGYT
abundance: NA; v_gene: TRBV18; j_gene: TRBJ2-2; len: 17; CDR3aa: ASSPIPSGGVPITGELF
abundance: NA; v_gene: TRBV5-1; j_gene: TRBJ1-1; len: 9; CDR3aa: ASSFEAEAF
abundance: NA; v_gene: TRBV7-6; j_gene: TRBJ2-2; len: 13; CDR3aa: ASSSRLQGSGELF